Given below is one T cell receptor beta chain in context. TCRdb recomputed calls from the reads with MiXCR, one row per CDR3 protein. The sample has under 850,000 distinct CDR3 sequences; 35% are singletons. This record comes from a study of T cell repertoires in cytomegalovirus infection. Per germline, CDR1 SGHVS and CDR2 FNYEAQ. V gave up 4 bases and J gave up 0 bases, with 13 bases separating them. The CDR3 runs 16 residues. Sequences were obtained from PBMCs. This chain connects TRBV7-6 to TRBJ2-1, with D tentatively TRBD2 (5 bases). The clonotype comes from a human donor in good health (CMV status not recorded). Some clones in this sample may be carry-over from other donors' samples. CDR3 bases: TGTGCCAGCAGCTCCCGTGCGGGTTACTCCTACAATGAGCAGTTCTTC. The encoded protein is CASSSRAGYSYNEQFF.